These 5 T cell receptor beta chains share one sample of origin, sequenced in a study of identifying expanded T cells in peripheral blood. Produced via immunoSEQ multiplex PCR; TCRdb's table is partial and in-frame only. The sample has more than 50,000 clones; around 81% are singletons. The specimen sequenced was blood. Receptor source: a person aged 18 to 75 in good health.

The chain joins TRBV30 to TRBJ2-5, with a possible D match to TRBD2 (5 bases). Trimming left V 3 bases short and J 5 bases short, with 13 bases between. This CDR3 is 13 amino acids long. Per germline, CDR1 GTSNPN and CDR2 SVGIG (reference sequence). The CDR3 here is CAWRGSRGETQYF. As DNA, the CDR3 is TGTGCCTGGAGAGGGAGTAGAGGGGAGACCCAGTACTTC.

This chain links TRBV25-1 with TRBJ1-1, with D unresolved. The V gene's germline CDR1 is MGHDK and CDR2 SYGVNS. The CDR3 loop spans 13 amino acids. V lost 3 bases to trimming and J lost 0 bases, with 5 bases between them. This chain's CDR3 is CASSELVNTEAFF. For the CDR3, the DNA is TGTGCCAGCAGTGAGCTGGTGAACACTGAAGCTTTCTTT.

The sample holds a few counts of this clone. The chain has TRBV4-1 and TRBJ2-1; D is unclear. Per the germline V gene, CDR1 is MGHRA and CDR2 is YSYEKL. V dropped 6 bases and J dropped 7 bases, with 10 bases sitting between them. The CDR3 totals 12 residues. The CDR3 DNA sequence: TGCGCCAGCAGGGCAGAGAATAATGAGCAGTTCTTC. Encoded protein: CASRAENNEQFF.

This clone counts as medium-sized. The V and J genes are TRBV7-2 and TRBJ2-7, with D perhaps TRBD1 (6 bases). Germline values: CDR1 SGHTA, CDR2 FQGNSA. The ends were cut back, 2 bases at V and 3 bases at J, with 11 bases in the middle. This CDR3 spans 14 amino acids. CDR3 nucleotides: TGTGCCAGCAGCTTATATGGGACACACTACGAGCAGTACTTC. Its protein product is CASSLYGTHYEQYF.

Turning to this clone: The same CDR3 also results from other DNA sequences found in this sample. This CDR3 is CASSHGTGSTYEQYV. As DNA, the CDR3 is TGTGCCAGCAGCCACGGGACAGGGAGTACCTACGAGCAGTACGTT. This sequence joins TRBV7-8 and TRBJ2-7; 9 bases map to TRBD1. This CDR3 spans 15 amino acids. Per germline, CDR1 SGHVS and CDR2 FQNEAQ.